This T cell receptor (beta chain) was captured in a study of CD8+CD57+ T cells in acquired aplastic anemia. The overall study: Each DNA sample taken from sorted CD4+ and CD8+ cells came to approximately 3.3 ug on average.

Findings and limits, study-wide: Patients and controls had in common twenty-nine CD8+ CDR3 sequences.

Trimming took 0 bases from V and 4 from J, leaving 7 bases between them. The CDR3 covers 13 residues. Germline CDR1 LNHNV, CDR2 YYDKDF (reference sequence). Template material for TCR beta VDJ and CDR3 profiling consisted of genomic DNA. From the reads, TCRdb called clonotypes with MiXCR, one entry per CDR3 protein. Found here are 200,000 or so distinct CDR3 sequences, 55% to 65% of them singletons; the top ten hold about three fifths. The sequenced patients had an expansion of CD8+CD57+ cells seen by flow cytometry. Every patient presented with severe acquired aplastic anemia. Turning to this clonotype: Its antigen is still unknown.

Material for sequencing was sorted CD4+, CD8+, or CD8+CD57+ T cells (not recorded which) from PBMCs. The V gene is TRBV15, the J gene TRBJ2-7; D call uncertain. The TCR originated in a human donor with aplastic anemia. The CDR3 region is CATSRDGDYEQYF. Written as DNA, the CDR3 is TGTGCCACCAGCAGAGATGGGGATTACGAGCAGTACTTC. The full variable domain, its missing parts supplied by reference TRBV15 and TRBJ2-7, is DAMVIQNPRYQVTQFGKPVTLSCSQTLNHNVMYWYQQKSSQAPKLLFHYYDKDFNNEADTPDNFQSRRPNTSFCFLDIRSPGLGDTAMYLCATSRDGDYEQYFGPGTRLTVT.